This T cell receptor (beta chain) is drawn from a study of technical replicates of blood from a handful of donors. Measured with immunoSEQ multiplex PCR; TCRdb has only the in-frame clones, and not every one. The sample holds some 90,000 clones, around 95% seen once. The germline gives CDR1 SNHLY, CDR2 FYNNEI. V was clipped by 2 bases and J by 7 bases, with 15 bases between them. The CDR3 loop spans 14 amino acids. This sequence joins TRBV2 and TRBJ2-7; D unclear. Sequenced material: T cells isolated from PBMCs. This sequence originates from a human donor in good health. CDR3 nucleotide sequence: TGTGCCAGCAGTGAAACTTCCTACCCCGAGGAGCAGTACTTC. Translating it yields CASSETSYPEEQYF.